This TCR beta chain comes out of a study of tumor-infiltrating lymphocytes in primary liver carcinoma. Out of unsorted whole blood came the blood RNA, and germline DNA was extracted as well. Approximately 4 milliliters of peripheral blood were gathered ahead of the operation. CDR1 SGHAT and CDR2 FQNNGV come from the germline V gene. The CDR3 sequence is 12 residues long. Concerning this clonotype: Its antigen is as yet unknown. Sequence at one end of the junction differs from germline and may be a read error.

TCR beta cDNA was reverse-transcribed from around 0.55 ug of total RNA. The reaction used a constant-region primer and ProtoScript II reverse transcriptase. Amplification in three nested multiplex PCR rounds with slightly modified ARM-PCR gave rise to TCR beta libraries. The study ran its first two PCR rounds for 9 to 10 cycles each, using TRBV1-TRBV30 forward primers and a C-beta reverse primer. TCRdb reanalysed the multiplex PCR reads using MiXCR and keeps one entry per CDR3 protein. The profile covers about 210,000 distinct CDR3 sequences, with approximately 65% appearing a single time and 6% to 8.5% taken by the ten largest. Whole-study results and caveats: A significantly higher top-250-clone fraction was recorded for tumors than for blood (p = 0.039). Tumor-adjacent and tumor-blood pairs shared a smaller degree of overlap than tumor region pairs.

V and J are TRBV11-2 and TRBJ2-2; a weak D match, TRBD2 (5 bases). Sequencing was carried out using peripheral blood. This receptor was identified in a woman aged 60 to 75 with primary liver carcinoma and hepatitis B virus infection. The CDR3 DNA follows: TGTGCCAGCAGGTTCACCCCCGGGGAGCTATTTTTT. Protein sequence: CASRFTPGELFF.